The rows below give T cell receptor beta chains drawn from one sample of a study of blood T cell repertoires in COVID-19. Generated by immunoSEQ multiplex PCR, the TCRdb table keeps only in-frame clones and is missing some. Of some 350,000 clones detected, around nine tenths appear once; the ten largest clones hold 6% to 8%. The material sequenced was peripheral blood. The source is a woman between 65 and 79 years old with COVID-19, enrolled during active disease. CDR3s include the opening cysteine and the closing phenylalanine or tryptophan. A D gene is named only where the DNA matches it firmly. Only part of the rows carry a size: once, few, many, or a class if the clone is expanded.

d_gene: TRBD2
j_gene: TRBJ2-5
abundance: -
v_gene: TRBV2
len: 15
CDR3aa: CASSGSGARGETQYF
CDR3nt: TGTGCCAGCAGTGGGAGCGGGGCGCGAGGGGAGACCCAGTACTTC

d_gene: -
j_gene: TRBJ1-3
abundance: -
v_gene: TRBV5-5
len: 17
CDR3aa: CASSLATVISAGNTIYF
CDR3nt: TGTGCCAGCAGCTTGGCCACGGTAATCTCCGCTGGAAACACCATATATTTT

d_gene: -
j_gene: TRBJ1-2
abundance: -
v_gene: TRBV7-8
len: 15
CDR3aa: CASSLGASANYGYTF
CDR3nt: TGTGCCAGCAGCTTAGGGGCGTCCGCTAACTATGGCTACACCTTC

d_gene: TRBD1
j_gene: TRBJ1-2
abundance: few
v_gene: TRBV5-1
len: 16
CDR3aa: CASSLGQGATNYGYTF
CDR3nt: TGCGCCAGCAGCTTGGGGCAGGGGGCCACTAACTATGGCTACACCTTC

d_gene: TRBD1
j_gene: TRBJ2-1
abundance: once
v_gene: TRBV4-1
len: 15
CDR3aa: CASSQEEGAVSEQFF
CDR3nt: TGCGCCAGCAGCCAAGAAGAGGGGGCGGTGTCTGAGCAGTTCTTC

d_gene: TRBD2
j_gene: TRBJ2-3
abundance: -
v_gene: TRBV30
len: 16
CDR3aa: CAWASGGGALTDTQYF
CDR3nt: TGTGCCTGGGCCTCTGGCGGGGGGGCCTTGACAGATACGCAGTATTTT

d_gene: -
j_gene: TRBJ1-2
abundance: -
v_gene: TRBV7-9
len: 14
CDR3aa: CASSSPREKIGYTF
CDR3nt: TGTGCCAGCAGCTCACCCAGGGAAAAGATTGGCTACACCTTC

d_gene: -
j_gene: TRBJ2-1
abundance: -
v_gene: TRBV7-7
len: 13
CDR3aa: CASSPTIWNEQFF
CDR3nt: TGTGCCAGCAGCCCGACAATTTGGAATGAGCAGTTCTTC

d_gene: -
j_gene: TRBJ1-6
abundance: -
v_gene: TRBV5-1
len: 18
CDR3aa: CASSLRSGGNSYNSPLHF
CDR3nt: TGCGCCAGCAGCTTGAGATCCGGGGGGAACTCCTATAATTCACCCCTCCACTTT

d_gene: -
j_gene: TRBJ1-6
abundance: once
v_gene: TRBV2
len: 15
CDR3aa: CASSPNTGRNSPLHF
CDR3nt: TGTGCCAGCAGCCCCAACACAGGGAGAAATTCACCCCTCCACTTT

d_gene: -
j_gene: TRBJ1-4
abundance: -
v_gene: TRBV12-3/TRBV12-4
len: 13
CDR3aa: CASKQGWFEKLFF
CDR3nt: TGTGCCAGCAAGCAGGGTTGGTTTGAAAAACTGTTTTTT

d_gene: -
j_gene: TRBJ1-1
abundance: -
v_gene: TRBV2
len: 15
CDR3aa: CASSEDSRGNTEAFF
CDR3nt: TGTGCCAGCAGTGAAGACTCCAGGGGGAACACTGAAGCTTTCTTT

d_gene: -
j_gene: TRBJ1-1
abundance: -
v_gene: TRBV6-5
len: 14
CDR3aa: CASSFVDRATEAFF
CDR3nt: TGTGCCAGCAGTTTCGTGGACAGAGCTACTGAAGCTTTCTTT

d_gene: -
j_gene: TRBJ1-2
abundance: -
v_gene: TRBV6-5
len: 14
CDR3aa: CASTQLGAAYGYTF
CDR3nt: TGTGCCAGCACCCAATTGGGGGCGGCCTATGGCTACACCTTC

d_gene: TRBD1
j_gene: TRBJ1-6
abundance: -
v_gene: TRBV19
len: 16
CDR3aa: CASTLGSGTGYSPLHF
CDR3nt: TGTGCCAGTACTTTAGGCTCCGGGACAGGGTATTCACCCCTCCACTTT

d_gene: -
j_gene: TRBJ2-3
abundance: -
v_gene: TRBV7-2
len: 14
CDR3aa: CASSLSDSTDTQYF
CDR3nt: TGTGCCAGCAGCTTAAGCGATAGCACAGATACGCAGTATTTT

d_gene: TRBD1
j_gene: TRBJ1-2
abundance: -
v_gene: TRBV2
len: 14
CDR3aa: CASSAQGGGYGYTF
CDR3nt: TGTGCCAGCAGTGCTCAGGGGGGCGGCTATGGCTACACCTTC

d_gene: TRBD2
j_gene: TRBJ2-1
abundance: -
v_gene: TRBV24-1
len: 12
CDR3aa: CATSDGRDEQFF
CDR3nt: TGTGCCACCAGTGATGGGAGGGATGAGCAGTTCTTC

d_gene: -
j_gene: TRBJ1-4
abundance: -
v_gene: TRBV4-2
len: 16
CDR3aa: CASSQDHQGSNEKLFF
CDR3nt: TGTGCCAGCAGCCAAGATCATCAGGGATCTAATGAAAAACTGTTTTTT

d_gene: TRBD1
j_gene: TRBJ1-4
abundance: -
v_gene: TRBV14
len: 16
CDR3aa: CASSQSLDRDHEKLFF
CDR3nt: TGTGCCAGCAGCCAGAGCTTGGACAGGGATCATGAAAAACTGTTTTTT

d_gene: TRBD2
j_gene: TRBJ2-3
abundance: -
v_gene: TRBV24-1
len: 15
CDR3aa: CATSDLWGGTDTQYF
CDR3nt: TGTGCCACCAGTGATTTGTGGGGGGGTACAGATACGCAGTATTTT

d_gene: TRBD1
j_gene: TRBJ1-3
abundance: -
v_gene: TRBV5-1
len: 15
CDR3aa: CASSFKGAQGNTIYF
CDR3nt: TGCGCCAGCAGCTTCAAGGGGGCGCAAGGAAACACCATATATTTT

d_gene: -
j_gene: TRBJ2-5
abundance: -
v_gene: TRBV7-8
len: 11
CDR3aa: CASSLGQVADF
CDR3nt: TGTGCCAGCAGCTTAGGACAGGTTGCGGACTTC

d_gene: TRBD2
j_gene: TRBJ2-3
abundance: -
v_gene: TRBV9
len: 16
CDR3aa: CASSMGLADSTDTQYF
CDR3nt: TGTGCCAGCAGCATGGGACTAGCGGACAGCACAGATACGCAGTATTTT

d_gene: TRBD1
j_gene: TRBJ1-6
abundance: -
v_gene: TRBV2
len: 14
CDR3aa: CASRGQGYNSPLHF
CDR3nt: TGTGCCAGCAGGGGACAGGGGTATAATTCACCCCTCCACTTT

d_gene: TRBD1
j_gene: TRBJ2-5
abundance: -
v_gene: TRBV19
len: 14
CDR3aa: CASSPQGVRETQYF
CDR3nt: TGTGCCAGTAGCCCACAGGGGGTTCGGGAGACCCAGTACTTC

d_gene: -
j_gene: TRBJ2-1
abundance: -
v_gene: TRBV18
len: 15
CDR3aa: CASSPDLTGYNEQFF
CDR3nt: TGTGCCAGCTCACCAGACTTGACGGGTTACAATGAGCAGTTCTTC

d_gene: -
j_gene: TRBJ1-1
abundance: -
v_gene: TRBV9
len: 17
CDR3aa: CASSVYYTVVGGTEAFF
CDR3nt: TGTGCCAGCAGCGTATACTATACAGTCGTGGGGGGGACTGAAGCTTTCTTT

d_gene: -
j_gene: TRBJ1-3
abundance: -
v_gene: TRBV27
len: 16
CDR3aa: CASSLSWADSGNTIYF
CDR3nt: TGTGCCAGCAGTTTATCGTGGGCCGACTCTGGAAACACCATATATTTT

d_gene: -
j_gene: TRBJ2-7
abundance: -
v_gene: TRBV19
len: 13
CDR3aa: CASSISGSREQYF
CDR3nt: TGTGCCAGTAGTATCTCAGGGTCGCGAGAGCAGTACTTC

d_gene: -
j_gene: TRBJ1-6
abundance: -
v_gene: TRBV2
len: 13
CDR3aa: CASSGEVNSPLHF
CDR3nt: TGTGCCAGCAGTGGAGAAGTTAATTCACCCCTCCACTTT

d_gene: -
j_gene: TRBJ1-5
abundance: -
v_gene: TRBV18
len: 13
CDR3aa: CASSDQENQPQHF
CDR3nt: TGTGCCAGCTCAGATCAGGAAAATCAGCCCCAGCATTTT

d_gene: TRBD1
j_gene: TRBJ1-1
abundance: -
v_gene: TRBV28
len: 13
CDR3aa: CASSPGQKDEAFF
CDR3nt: TGTGCCAGCAGCCCGGGACAGAAAGACGAAGCTTTCTTT

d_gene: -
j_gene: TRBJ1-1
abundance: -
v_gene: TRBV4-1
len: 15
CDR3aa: CASSQVGGWNTEAFF
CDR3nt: TGCGCCAGCAGCCAAGTAGGGGGATGGAACACTGAAGCTTTCTTT

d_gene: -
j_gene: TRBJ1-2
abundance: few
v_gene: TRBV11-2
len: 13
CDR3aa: CASSLDPDYGYTF
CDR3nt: TGTGCCAGCAGCTTAGATCCAGACTATGGCTACACCTTC

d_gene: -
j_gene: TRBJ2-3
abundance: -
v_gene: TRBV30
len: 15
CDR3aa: CAWRGAGLGTDTQYF
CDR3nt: TGTGCCTGGCGCGGGGCGGGGTTAGGCACAGATACGCAGTATTTT

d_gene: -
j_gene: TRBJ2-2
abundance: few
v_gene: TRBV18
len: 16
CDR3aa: CASSPRWPEGTGELFF
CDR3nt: TGTGCCAGCTCACCGCGGTGGCCCGAGGGCACCGGGGAGCTGTTTTTT

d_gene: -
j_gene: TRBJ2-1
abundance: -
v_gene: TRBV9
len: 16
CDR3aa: CASSVEGATYQGEQFF
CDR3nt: TGTGCCAGCAGCGTGGAGGGGGCGACGTACCAAGGGGAGCAGTTCTTC

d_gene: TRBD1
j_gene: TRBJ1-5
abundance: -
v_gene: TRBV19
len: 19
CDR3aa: CASTRGRTGDPYSNQPQHF
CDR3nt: TGTGCCAGTACCAGGGGCCGGACAGGGGACCCTTATAGCAATCAGCCCCAGCATTTT

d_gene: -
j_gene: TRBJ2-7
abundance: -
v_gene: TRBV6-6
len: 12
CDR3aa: CASSYPVSEQYF
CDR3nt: TGTGCCAGCAGTTACCCAGTTTCCGAGCAGTACTTC

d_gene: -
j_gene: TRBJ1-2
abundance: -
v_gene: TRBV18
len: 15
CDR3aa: CASSPSSGITYGYTF
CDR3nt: TGTGCCAGCTCACCAAGCTCAGGGATTACCTATGGCTACACCTTC

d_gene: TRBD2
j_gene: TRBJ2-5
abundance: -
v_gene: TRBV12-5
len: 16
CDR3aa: CASGWGTSGGWETQYF
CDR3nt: TGTGCTAGTGGTTGGGGGACTAGCGGGGGTTGGGAGACCCAGTACTTC

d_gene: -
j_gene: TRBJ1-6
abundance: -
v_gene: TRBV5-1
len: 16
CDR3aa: CASSLVPGNRNSPLHF
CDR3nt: TGCGCCAGCAGCTTGGTTCCCGGGAATAGGAATTCACCCCTCCACTTT

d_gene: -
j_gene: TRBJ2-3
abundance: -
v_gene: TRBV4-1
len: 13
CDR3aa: CASSQELAGTQYF
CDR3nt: TGCGCCAGCAGCCAAGAGCTAGCAGGTACGCAGTATTTT

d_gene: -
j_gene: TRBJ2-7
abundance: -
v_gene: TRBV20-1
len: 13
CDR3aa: CSASERGAGEQYF
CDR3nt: TGCAGTGCTAGTGAACGGGGGGCCGGCGAGCAGTACTTC

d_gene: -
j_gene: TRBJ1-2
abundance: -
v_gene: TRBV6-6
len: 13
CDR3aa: CASSYDIQYGYTF
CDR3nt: TGTGCCAGCAGTTACGACATCCAGTATGGCTACACCTTC

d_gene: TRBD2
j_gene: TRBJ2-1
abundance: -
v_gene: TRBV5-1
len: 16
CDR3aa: CASSFGGGASYNEQFF
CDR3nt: TGCGCCAGCAGCTTCGGCGGGGGGGCGTCCTACAATGAGCAGTTCTTC

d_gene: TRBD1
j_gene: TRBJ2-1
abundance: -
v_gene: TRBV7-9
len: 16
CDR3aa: CASSPRQGGRYNEQFF
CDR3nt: TGTGCCAGCAGCCCGAGACAGGGGGGGAGATACAATGAGCAGTTCTTC